Sequencing of this T cell receptor (beta chain) was carried out in a study of blood T cell repertoires in COVID-19 (dated by TCRdb to 2018 to 2020). General notes on the study: Collaborator samples came from the United States, Italy and Spain and covered acute and convalescent phases of COVID-19. Where HLA class I and class II types were available, the types were taken from metadata supplied by the sample provider, not from assay-based typing. Subjects who had been exposed to COVID-19, were actively infected with it, or had recovered from it provided the deeply sampled blood TCRbeta repertoires that made up the dataset. Samples came from the ongoing ImmuneRACE study (first 160 participants) plus 1,254 subjects from 6 global collaborators. Sample metadata almost always included a de-identified subject ID, COVID-19 status, age in years and sex. The repertoires were released in a freely available public database intended as a resource for research on the immune response to SARS-CoV-2. The material from the prospective study consisted of cDNA or gDNA derived from T cells, B-cell-depleted T cells, or PBMCs. Points the paper makes about the study in general: Clinical and demographic metadata were provided uncurated, with the amount varying by source and participant.

Collaborating institutions collected whole blood in K2EDTA tubes following their own protocols. For TCRbeta analysis, collaborator samples were shipped as frozen whole blood, as isolated PBMCs, or as DNA extracted from either sample type. The immunoSEQ Assay, a bias-controlled multiplex PCR, was used to amplify TCRbeta CDR3 regions from genomic DNA. In the source study's methods: The number of nucleated cells in each sample was estimated by amplification of reference gene primers within the assay. To quantify the absolute abundance of each unique TCRbeta CDR3 rearrangement, sequence reads were collapsed and filtered. For each sample, productive Simpson clonality was calculated as the square root of Simpson's diversity index across productive rearrangements. TCRdb provides this immuneACCESS table in a form limited to in-frame rearrangements. Some clones are lacking; in checked studies, under half of them reflect an unresolved V gene, and why the rest are absent is not known. V and J calls and clone size are those listed in that table; D and trimming were worked out from the DNA. The sample records around 95,000 clones, roughly nine tenths of which are singletons. Of the sample, 2.1% is held by the ten largest clones.

The CDR3 numbers 14 residues from cysteine through phenylalanine. Here the CDR3 DNA is all that survives: 42 bases in frame from base 1. The germline V gene encodes CDR1 SGHVS and CDR2 FQNEAQ. Compared with germline, V lacks 7 bases and J lacks 1 base; bases without a gene match: 5. A word on this clone: Its antigen has not been determined. No base quality values were provided; no much bigger clone lies one nucleotide off.

The rearranged chain carries TRBV7-8 and TRBJ2-5, and 8 junction bases match TRBD2. The sample consisted of peripheral blood. The sequence derives from a middle-aged man with active COVID-19. The CDR3 corresponds to CASKRREGQETQYF. The DNA is as follows: TGTGCCAGCAAACGCCGGGAGGGCCAAGAGACCCAGTACTTC.